This T cell receptor beta chain originates from a study of shared clonotypes between healthy human individuals. Sequencing used immunoSEQ multiplex PCR; TCRdb keeps in-frame clones, though not all of them. Of a few million clones in the sample, 90% to 97% were seen once. As regards this clone: Its antigen is not known.

General study points: Clonotypes which were not shared had lower generation probabilities than clonotypes that all four donors shared.

V lost 4 bases and J 7 bases, leaving 17 bases between the germline ends. Germline-derived CDR1 and CDR2 are SGHVS and FQNEAQ. The CDR3 runs to 15 residues. The receptor was isolated from a young man in good health. The specimen sequenced was naive CD4+ T cells sorted from blood. The subset is: CD45RA+ positively selected. The chain couples TRBV7-8 to TRBJ1-5; D is undetermined. In nucleotides, the CDR3 is TGTGCCAGCAGCTACGACGGGAGTACGCGGCAGCCCCAGCATTTT. It codes for CASSYDGSTRQPQHF.